The 27 T cell receptor beta chains in this list originate from one sample, sequenced in a study of OX40 agonist ivuxolimab in advanced cancers. The repertoire was sequenced with immunoSEQ multiplex PCR; TCRdb's copy has only in-frame clones and lacks some. The sample holds 45,000 or so clones; about 88% are singletons and the top ten take about 8%. This material consisted of CD4+ or CD8+ T cells sorted from blood, taken in a trial of the OX40 agonist ivuxolimab. The receptor set was obtained from an adult with an advanced solid tumor such as melanoma, head and neck, liver or kidney cancer.

The V call is TRBV7-6, the J call TRBJ2-3; maybe TRBD1 (5 bases). There are 15 residues in the CDR3. Germline CDR1 is SGHVS and CDR2 is FNYEAQ. Trimming stripped 3 bases from V and 3 bases from J, with 13 bases between. CDR3 amino acids: CASSFQGFRTDTQYF. As DNA, the CDR3 is TGTGCCAGCAGCTTCCAGGGATTTAGAACAGATACGCAGTATTTT.

This sequence joins TRBV30 and TRBJ2-7; the match to TRBD2 covers 7 bases. V trimming: 4 bases; J trimming: 0 bases; junction bases outside the gene matches: 15. CDR3 length equals 17 residues. CDR1 is GTSNPN, CDR2 SVGIG, per germline (reference sequence). CDR3: CAWKGFSSGLSSYEQYF. The CDR3, as DNA: TGTGCCTGGAAAGGGTTCTCTAGCGGACTGAGCTCCTACGAGCAGTACTTC. Full variable domain (outside the CDR3, taken from reference TRBV30 and TRBJ2-7): SQTIHQWPATLVQPVGSPLSLECTVEGTSNPNLYWYRQAAGRGLQLLFYSVGIGQISSEVPQNLSASRPQDRQFILSSKKLLLSDSGFYLCAWKGFSSGLSSYEQYFGPGTRLTVT.

CDR3 sequence reads: CASSSPGQGGEKLFF. The CDR3 DNA reads as TGTGCCAGCAGTTCCCCGGGACAGGGGGGAGAAAAACTGTTTTTT. The chain uses TRBV5-4 and TRBJ1-4; 11 bases align to TRBD1. Germline V gene sequence: CDR1 SGHNT, CDR2 YYREEE (reference sequence). The CDR3 runs 15 residues. The V segment lost 5 bases and the J segment 8 bases; nucleotides outside the gene matches: 8.

V is TRBV19 and J is TRBJ2-2; tentatively, D is TRBD2 (6 bases). The ends were cut back, 2 bases at V and 1 base at J, with 14 bases in the middle. This CDR3 spans 17 amino acids. From germline, CDR1 is LNHDA and CDR2 SQIVND (reference sequence). The DNA of the CDR3 is TGTGCCAGTAGTATAAGGCCCCCGGGACTGAACACCGGGGAGCTGTTTTTT. Translated: CASSIRPPGLNTGELFF.

This rearrangement joins TRBV7-2 to TRBJ2-1, with 7 positions matching TRBD2. Germline V gene data show CDR1 as SGHTA and CDR2 as FQGNSA. V lost 5 bases to trimming and J lost 7 bases; unmatched junction nucleotides: 8. The CDR3 totals 14 residues. Written as DNA, the CDR3 is TGTGCCAGCAGCCCGACCCGCGGGAGTAATGAGCAGTTCTTC. It codes for CASSPTRGSNEQFF.

The V gene is TRBV6-5, the J gene TRBJ2-3, with 8 bases lining up with TRBD1. With V trimmed by 5 bases and J by 7 bases, 8 bases remained unmatched. The CDR3 covers 14 residues. Germline V gene data show CDR1 as MNHEY and CDR2 as SVGAGI. The CDR3 DNA reads TGTGCCAGCAGTCTGGGACAGGTCACGAATACGCAGTATTTT. Its protein product is CASSLGQVTNTQYF.

This rearrangement joins TRBV10-3 to TRBJ2-1; D uncertain. The CDR3 covers 13 residues. Looked up from germline, CDR1 is ENHRY and CDR2 is SYGVKD. Trimming removed 8 bases from V and 0 bases from J, with 8 bases in between. This CDR3 is CAIRGSSYNEQFF. Here the CDR3 DNA reads TGTGCCATCCGCGGTTCCTCCTACAATGAGCAGTTCTTC.

CDR3 nucleotide sequence: TGTGCCAGCAGCTTAGGACTAGCGGGATACGAGCAGTACTTC. Translation gives CASSLGLAGYEQYF. The J gene is TRBJ2-7, the V gene TRBV7-9; 11 bases map to TRBD2. The CDR3 spans 14 residues. Germline V gene sequence: CDR1 SEHNR, CDR2 FQNEAQ (reference sequence). With 1 base clipped from V and 4 bases from J, the junction kept 0 bases outside the gene matches.

The chain combines TRBV6-5 with TRBJ2-7; 13 bases match TRBD2. Germline loops: CDR1 MNHEY, CDR2 SVGAGI. V lost 6 bases to trimming and J lost 5 bases; unmatched junction nucleotides: 7. The CDR3 sequence is 15 residues long. CDR3 sequence: CASSYRGLAGNEQYF. Here the CDR3 DNA reads TGTGCCAGCAGCTACCGGGGACTAGCGGGAAACGAGCAGTACTTC.

The gene calls are TRBV27 and TRBJ1-2; the match to TRBD1 covers 7 bases. The CDR3 consists of 15 residues. Germline CDR1 reads MNHEY; CDR2 reads SMNVEV (reference sequence). Trimming took 7 bases from V and 7 from J; bases not matched to a gene: 15. In DNA, the CDR3 is TGTGCCAGCACCTCTGTCAACAGGGGTCAGGGTGGCTACACCTTC. The encoded protein is CASTSVNRGQGGYTF.

The chain couples TRBV30 to TRBJ1-5; no clear D. Looked up from germline, CDR1 is GTSNPN and CDR2 is SVGIG (reference sequence). Trimming took 4 bases from V and 3 from J, leaving 16 bases between them. There are 15 residues in the CDR3. The CDR3 loop reads CAWNGGNGINQPQHF. CDR3 nucleotide sequence: TGTGCCTGGAACGGAGGGAATGGTATCAATCAGCCCCAGCATTTT.

The rearrangement uses TRBV5-1 and TRBJ2-7; 8 bases map to TRBD1. The CDR3 is 14 residues long. Germline V gives CDR1 SGHRS, CDR2 YFSETQ. The V segment lost 5 bases and the J segment 3 bases; nucleotides outside the gene matches: 7. CDR3 in DNA: TGCGCCAGCAGTCGACTCGACAGGGGCTACGAGCAGTACTTC. Translation: CASSRLDRGYEQYF.

The rearrangement joins TRBV7-3 to TRBJ2-1; 9 bases are a match to TRBD2. V was pared by 2 bases and J by 4 bases, with 3 bases of the junction left unmatched. Germline V gives CDR1 SGHTA, CDR2 FQGTGA. This CDR3 has 15 amino acids. CDR3 protein: CASSLGSGGYNEQFF. CDR3 in DNA: TGTGCCAGCAGCTTAGGTAGCGGGGGATACAATGAGCAGTTCTTC.

The V and J genes are TRBV5-1 and TRBJ2-1; 10 nucleotides line up with TRBD2. The CDR3 is 15 residues long. Germline CDR1 SGHRS, CDR2 YFSETQ. The V and J ends lost 4 bases and 7 bases, in that order; junction bases with no gene match: 8. This CDR3 is CASSPSGRALNEQFF. CDR3 sequence (DNA): TGCGCCAGCAGCCCGAGCGGGAGGGCCTTGAATGAGCAGTTCTTC.

This sequence joins TRBV30 and TRBJ2-5, with a possible D match to TRBD2 (5 bases). The germline V gene encodes CDR1 GTSNPN and CDR2 SVGIG (reference sequence). The CDR3 consists of 13 residues. Trimming cost V 2 bases and J 1 base, with 8 bases left between them. The DNA of the CDR3 is TGTGCCTGGAGTTCGAGCGGCCAAGAGACCCAGTACTTC. Amino acid sequence: CAWSSSGQETQYF.

With respect to this clone: An end of the junction differs from the germline gene, which may be a read error. The V and J genes are TRBV19 and TRBJ2-1; a weak D match, TRBD1 (6 bases). Germline V lookup: CDR1 LNHDA, CDR2 SQIVND (reference sequence). The CDR3 length is 17 residues. The CDR3 protein is CASSISRTRGIYNEHFF. CDR3 in DNA: TGTGCCAGTAGTATATCCCGGACAAGGGGGATCTACAATGAGCACTTCTTC.

The J gene is TRBJ2-3, the V gene TRBV28; 11 nucleotides line up with TRBD2. Germline V CDR1 and CDR2: MDHEN, SYDVKM. The CDR3 contains 16 residues. Trimming cost V 11 bases and J 0 bases; bases outside gene matches: 10. CDR3 sequence: CACPPSGRSSTDTQYF. DNA of the CDR3: TGTGCCTGCCCCCCTAGCGGGAGGTCGAGCACAGATACGCAGTATTTT.

J is TRBJ1-2 and V is TRBV30; D is unclear. The germline gives CDR1 GTSNPN, CDR2 SVGIG (reference sequence). V gave up 1 base and J gave up 4 bases, with 7 bases separating them. The CDR3 contains 12 residues. CDR3 coding DNA: TGTGCCTGGAGTGGGCTCCCCTATGGCTACACCTTC. This sequence encodes CAWSGLPYGYTF.

The chain recombines TRBV6-1 with TRBJ2-7; D is ambiguous. There are 14 residues in the CDR3. The germline V and J ends were trimmed by 5 bases and 1 base, with 12 bases remaining between them. From germline, CDR1 is MNHNS and CDR2 SASEGT. CDR3 protein: CASSTPDGSYEQYF. CDR3 DNA: TGTGCCAGCAGTACCCCGGACGGATCCTACGAGCAGTACTTC.

This clone was seen only once. V usage is TRBV28 and J usage is TRBJ1-2, with TRBD1 matching 7 bases. The CDR3 is 14 residues long. The germline CDR1 and CDR2 sequences are MDHEN and SYDVKM. The trim removed 5 bases at V and 6 bases at J, leaving 9 bases unmatched. The CDR3 is CASSITGTDHGYTF. The CDR3 nucleotides are TGTGCCAGCAGTATAACCGGGACAGATCATGGCTACACCTTC.

The chain has TRBV27 and TRBJ2-3, with 8 nucleotides matching TRBD2. The V gene end was trimmed by 6 bases and the J gene end by 1 base; junction bases not matched to a gene: 12. Germline lookup yields CDR1 MNHEY and CDR2 SMNVEV (reference sequence). This CDR3 has 17 residues. The CDR3 loop reads CASSRITTSEGTDTQYF. The CDR3 DNA follows: TGTGCCAGCAGCCGAATCACGACTAGCGAAGGCACAGATACGCAGTATTTT.

This chain uses TRBV19 with TRBJ2-1; TRBD2 is a possible D gene (5 bases). Trimming removed 6 bases from V and 9 bases from J, with 27 bases in between. This CDR3 is 17 amino acids long. The germline gives CDR1 LNHDA, CDR2 SQIVND (reference sequence). CDR3 in DNA: TGTGCCAGTAGACGGGCCGTGCTTGCGCCGGTTCGGGGTGAGCAGTTCTTC. Translating it yields CASRRAVLAPVRGEQFF.

This chain links TRBV7-2 with TRBJ2-2; TRBD2 agrees at 7 bases. This CDR3 comprises 15 residues. In germline, CDR1 is SGHTA, CDR2 FQGNSA. Losses at the gene ends were 1 base for V and 2 bases for J; bases not matched to a gene: 1. The CDR3 loop reads CASSLETSNTGELFF. Written as DNA, the CDR3 is TGTGCCAGCAGCTTAGAGACTAGCAACACCGGGGAGCTGTTTTTT. Using reference TRBV7-2 and TRBJ2-2 for the parts outside the CDR3, the full variable domain is GAGVSQSPSNKVTEKGKDVELRCDPISGHTALYWYRQSLGQGLEFLIYFQGNSAPDKSGLPSDRFSAERTGGSVSTLTIQRTQQEDSAVYLCASSLETSNTGELFFGEGSRLTVL.

This chain connects TRBV14 to TRBJ2-1; a weak D match, TRBD2 (6 bases). This CDR3 contains 15 residues. V was shortened by 3 bases and J by 3 bases, with 12 bases between the two germline ends. Germline lookup yields CDR1 SGHDN and CDR2 FVKESK. For the CDR3, the DNA is TGTGCCAGCAGCCAGGACCGACTAGTCTACAATGAGCAGTTCTTC. Amino acids: CASSQDRLVYNEQFF.

The chain couples TRBV27 to TRBJ1-2, with 7 bases that match TRBD1. Germline loops: CDR1 MNHEY, CDR2 SMNVEV (reference sequence). The junction had 8 bases not matched to a gene; V was cut back by 0 bases and J by 4 bases. The CDR3 covers 16 residues. CDR3 nucleotide sequence: TGTGCCAGCAGTTTATCTGGGAGGACAGGATTCTATGGCTACACCTTC. It codes for CASSLSGRTGFYGYTF.

CDR3 sequence: CASSVGGGLDEKLFF. For the CDR3, the DNA is TGTGCCAGCAGTGTAGGCGGGGGTTTGGATGAAAAACTGTTTTTT. V and J are TRBV6-1 and TRBJ1-4; a possible D gene is TRBD1 (5 bases). The CDR3 runs 15 residues. The germline V and J ends were trimmed by 4 bases and 6 bases, with 15 bases remaining between them. From germline, CDR1 is MNHNS and CDR2 SASEGT.

This clone was seen a handful of times. The CDR3 sequence is CASSPSTGATSYEQYF. Written as DNA, the CDR3 is TGTGCCAGCTCACCCTCGACAGGGGCCACTTCCTACGAGCAGTACTTC. The V and J genes are TRBV18 and TRBJ2-7, with 8 bases lining up with TRBD1. This CDR3 contains 16 residues. The V and J ends lost 3 bases and 1 base, in that order; junction bases with no gene match: 8. Germline values: CDR1 KGHSH, CDR2 LQKENI.